This note documents a single T cell receptor beta chain sequence. These data belong to a study of blood T cell repertoires in COVID-19. At the level of the study: The United States, Italy and Spain were the sources of the acute and convalescent COVID-19 samples. Sources were T cells, B-cell-depleted T cells, or PBMCs; the material itself was cDNA or gDNA.

Per the original methods: Using reference gene primer amplification, nucleated cell counts were estimated. Some clones are missing from TCRdb's copy, which holds only in-frame ones; the method was immunoSEQ multiplex PCR. The V and J calls and clone size are taken from that table; D and trimming were inferred from the DNA. In the table there are roughly 100,000 clones, 70% to 90% of which are singletons. Germline lookup yields CDR1 SQVTM and CDR2 ANQGSEA. J lost 3 bases, V lost 6 bases, and 12 bases had no gene match. The CDR3 sequence is 15 residues long. The clonotype originates from a man aged 45-60 years in a cohort sampled during active COVID-19. Sequencing was performed on peripheral blood. The J gene is TRBJ1-1, the V gene TRBV29-1, with 8 bases identical to TRBD1. DNA of the CDR3: TGCAGCGTGACGACTGACAGGGGCGCGTACACTGAAGCTTTCTTT. This gives the protein CSVTTDRGAYTEAFF.